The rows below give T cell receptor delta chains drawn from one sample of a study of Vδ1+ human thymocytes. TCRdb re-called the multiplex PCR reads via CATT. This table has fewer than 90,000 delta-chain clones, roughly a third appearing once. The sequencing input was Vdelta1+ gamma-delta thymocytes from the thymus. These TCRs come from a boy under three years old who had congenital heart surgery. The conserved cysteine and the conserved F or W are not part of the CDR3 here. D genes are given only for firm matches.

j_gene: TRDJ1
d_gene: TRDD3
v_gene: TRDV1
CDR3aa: ALGEPLSYERLGDTRVI

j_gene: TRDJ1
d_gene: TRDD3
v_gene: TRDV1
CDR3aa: ALGERGRYWGITQDKLI

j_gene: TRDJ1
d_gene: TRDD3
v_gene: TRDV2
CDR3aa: ACDTEVYWSPGTGGYLAYTDKLI

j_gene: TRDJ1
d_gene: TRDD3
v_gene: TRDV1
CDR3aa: ALGEGYERYWGIISDKLI

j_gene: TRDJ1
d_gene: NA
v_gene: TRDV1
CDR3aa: ALVHRPVSVPDKLI

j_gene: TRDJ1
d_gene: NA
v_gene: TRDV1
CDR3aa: ALGEIPPPPSYRDWGVGTDKLI

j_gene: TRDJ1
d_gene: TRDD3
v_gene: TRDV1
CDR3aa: ALGVVYVPDLGDGTDKLI

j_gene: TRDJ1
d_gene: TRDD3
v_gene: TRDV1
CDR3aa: ALGEGLGTLLVPLESVPTDKLI

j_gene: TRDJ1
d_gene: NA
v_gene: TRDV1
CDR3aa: ALGELNPTRTGGLYTDKLI

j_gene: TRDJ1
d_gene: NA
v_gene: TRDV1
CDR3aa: ALGESGPGVLDKLI

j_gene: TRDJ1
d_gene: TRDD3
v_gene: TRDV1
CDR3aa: ALGEVLSLPPRLDWGIPHYTDKLI

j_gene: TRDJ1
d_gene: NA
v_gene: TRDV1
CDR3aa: ALGEPLVRLGSSDKLI

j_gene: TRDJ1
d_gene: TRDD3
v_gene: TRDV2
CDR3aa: ACDPGWGGYAKLI

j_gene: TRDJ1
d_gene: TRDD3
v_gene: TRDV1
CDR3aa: ALGVPLTFPSFYLWGYAEDTDKLI

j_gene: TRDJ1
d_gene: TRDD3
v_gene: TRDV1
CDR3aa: ALGECLGGYVRSTDKLI

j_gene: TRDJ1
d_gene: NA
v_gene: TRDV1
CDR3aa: ALGELALPTDKLI

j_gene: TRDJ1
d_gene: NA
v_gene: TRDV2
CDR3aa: ACASDKLI

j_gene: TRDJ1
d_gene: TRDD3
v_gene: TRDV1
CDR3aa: ALGELVEAAMATGGCETDKLI

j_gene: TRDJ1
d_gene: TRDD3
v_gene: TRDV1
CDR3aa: ALGELVLLGDPKYTDKLI

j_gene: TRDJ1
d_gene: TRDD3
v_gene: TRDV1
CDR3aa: ALGEIILHYWGILEYTDKLI

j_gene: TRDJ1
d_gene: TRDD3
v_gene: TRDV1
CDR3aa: ALGEGSPTGGYPDKLI

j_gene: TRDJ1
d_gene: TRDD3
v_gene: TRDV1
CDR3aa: ALGDPIRTMGDTTDKLI

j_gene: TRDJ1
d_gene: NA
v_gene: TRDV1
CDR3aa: ALGGAIPTDKLI

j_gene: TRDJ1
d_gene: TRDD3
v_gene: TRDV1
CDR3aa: ALGELSLHRLILGDKLGADKLI

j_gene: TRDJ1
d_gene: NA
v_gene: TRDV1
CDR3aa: ALGERVKAAGPYYYGYTDKLI

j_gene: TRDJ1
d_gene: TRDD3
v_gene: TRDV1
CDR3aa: ALGVVTRGLGGTDKLI

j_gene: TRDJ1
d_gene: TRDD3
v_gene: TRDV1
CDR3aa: ALGEPTYVLLGDTDKLI

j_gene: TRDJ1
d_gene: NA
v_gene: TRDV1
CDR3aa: ALGDDPTRCTKLI

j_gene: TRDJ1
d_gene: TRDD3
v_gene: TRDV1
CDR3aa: ALGESGSRGGYAFLGTDKLI

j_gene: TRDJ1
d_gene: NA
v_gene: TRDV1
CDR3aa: ALGELVPLLRVGAFCDKLI

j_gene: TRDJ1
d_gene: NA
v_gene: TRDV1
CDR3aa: ALGELSYLLGTHTDKLI

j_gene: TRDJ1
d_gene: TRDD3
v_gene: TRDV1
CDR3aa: ALGEQNSAGGYTYTDKLI

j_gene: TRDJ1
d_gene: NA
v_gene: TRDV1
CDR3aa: ALGGIRGWPPTDKLI

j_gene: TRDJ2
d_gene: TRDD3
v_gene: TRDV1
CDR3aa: ALGELEVPTRDWGDPVRTAQLF

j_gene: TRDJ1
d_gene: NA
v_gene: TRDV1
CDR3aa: ALGERPTLGASGTDKLI

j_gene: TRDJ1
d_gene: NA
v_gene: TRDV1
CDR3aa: ALGQSPAQGGLDSTATDKLI

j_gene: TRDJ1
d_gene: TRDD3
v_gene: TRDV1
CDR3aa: ALGPYWGIPRGDKLI